This TCR beta chain emerged from a study of T cells in Graves' hyperthyroidism and ophthalmopathy. Amplification yielded TCR beta CDR3 regions, with RNA transcripts as the source. Researchers ran a first-round RT-PCR on the TCR CDR3 using the HTBI primer set. One entry per CDR3 protein results from TCRdb running MiXCR on the multiplex PCR reads. The profile covers over 700,000 distinct CDR3 sequences, with 35% appearing a single time and about a third taken by the ten largest. V lost 2 bases and J lost 5, with 11 bases in between. Germline CDR1 is KGHDR and CDR2 is SFDVKD. The CDR3 is 14 amino acids. Uncontrolled infections, other autoimmune diseases, pregnancy or lactation led to exclusion of patients. Ten or more counts support this clonotype.

V and J are TRBV24-1 and TRBJ1-1, with D maybe TRBD1 (5 bases). Sequenced sample: blood. This clonotype was sampled from a woman aged 40 to 49 with Graves' hyperthyroidism. CDR3 in amino acids: CATSDSSRVTEAFF. CDR3 bases: TGTGCCACCAGTGATTCTAGCAGGGTTACTGAAGCTTTCTTT.